Shown below are 14 T cell receptor beta chains from a single sample sequenced in a study of circulating CD8 cells and anti-PD-1 response in melanoma. Live CD3+CD8+TCRalphabeta+ cells were sorted into four subsets by PD-1 and/or TIGIT. TCR libraries were prepared from approximately 15 ng of total RNA with the QIAseq Immune Repertoire TCR panel. TCRdb reanalysed the reads using MiXCR and keeps one entry per CDR3 protein. Of about 1,300 distinct CDR3 sequences detected, approximately 7.6% appear once; the ten largest clones hold around 16%. The source was CD8+ T cells from PBMCs, collected at baseline or after one month of anti-PD-1 therapy (not recorded which). These receptors were taken from a human donor with melanoma.

In its sample, this clonotype is medium-sized. The chain uses TRBV24-1 and TRBJ2-7; possibly TRBD1 or TRBD2 for D (6 bases each). Germline V gives CDR1 KGHDR, CDR2 SFDVKD. V was clipped by 4 bases and J by 2 bases, with 17 bases between them. The CDR3 sequence is 16 residues long. CDR3 amino acids: CATSDPAGGQPYEQYF. Here the CDR3 DNA reads TGTGCCACCAGTGACCCCGCTGGGGGGCAGCCCTACGAGCAGTACTTC.

By share, this clonotype ranks as large. The chain couples TRBV28 to TRBJ2-7; D ambiguous. The CDR3 extends over 15 amino acids. The ends were cut back, 2 bases at V and 2 bases at J, with 13 bases in the middle. Germline CDR1 is MDHEN and CDR2 is SYDVKM. CDR3 sequence (DNA): TGTGCCAGCAGTTTACATGGCAGCCTGGCCTACGAGCAGTACTTC. As protein: CASSLHGSLAYEQYF.

In its sample, this clonotype ranks as large. The rearrangement links TRBV21-1 to TRBJ1-1. TRBV21-1 is a listed pseudogene. CDR3 length: 14 amino acids. The CDR3 sequence is CASSKAPVISEAFF. The CDR3 nucleotides read TGTGCCAGCAGCAAAGCGCCGGTTATCAGTGAGGCTTTCTTT.

This clonotype ranks as large. The chain uses TRBV9 and TRBJ1-4; D not certain. Germline CDR1 SGDLS, CDR2 YYNGEE. The V end was cut by 3 bases, the J end by 0 bases, with 6 bases between. This CDR3 contains 14 residues. This chain's CDR3 is CASSEQPTNEKLFF. CDR3 in DNA: TGTGCCAGCAGCGAACAACCAACTAATGAAAAACTGTTTTTT.

This clonotype turned up a few times. A much larger clone lies one base from this, so it may be a read error. The chain employs TRBV28 and TRBJ2-4; tentative D call: TRBD2 (5 bases). CDR1 and CDR2 from the germline V gene are MDHEN and SYDVKM. The CDR3 totals 14 residues. CDR3 in amino acids: CDSSALWMRDIQYF. The CDR3 DNA is TGTGACAGCTCCGCCCTCTGGATGAGGGACATTCAGTACTTC.

V is TRBV29-1 and J is TRBJ2-1; D not certain. Germline V gene data show CDR1 as SQVTM and CDR2 as ANQGSEA. This CDR3 has 10 amino acids. In DNA form, the CDR3 reads TGCAGTGCGGAAGATGGTGAGCAGTTCTTC. It translates to CSAEDGEQFF.

By share, this clonotype counts as large. The chain carries TRBV28 and TRBJ2-3, with TRBD2 matching 14 bases. CDR1 MDHEN and CDR2 SYDVKM come from the germline V gene. The length of the CDR3 is 16 residues. Trimming took 6 bases from V and 5 from J; bases not matched to a gene: 7. DNA for the CDR3: TGTGCCAGCAGCGAGACTAGCGGGAGGGGAATAGATACGCAGTATTTT. Translation gives CASSETSGRGIDTQYF.

This clonotype was counted only a few times. This chain joins TRBV27 and TRBJ2-1; D gene ambiguous. With 7 bases removed from V and 3 bases from J, the gap between germline ends came to 10 bases. Germline loops: CDR1 MNHEY, CDR2 SMNVEV (reference sequence). The CDR3 loop spans 13 amino acids. The CDR3: CASTTSLYNEQFF. The CDR3 DNA follows: TGTGCCAGCACGACCAGCCTCTACAATGAGCAGTTCTTC.

By sample share, this clonotype is hyperexpanded. The genes are TRBV19 and TRBJ2-7; D might be TRBD1 or TRBD2, each matching 5 bases. V lost 4 bases and J lost 0, with 16 bases in between. The CDR3 runs 16 residues. In germline, CDR1 is LNHDA, CDR2 SQIVND (reference sequence). The DNA of the CDR3 is TGTGCCAGTAGTACCCACGAAGGGGAGAGCTCCTACGAGCAGTACTTC. As protein: CASSTHEGESSYEQYF.

This clonotype is categorized as medium-sized. This chain links TRBV29-1 with TRBJ2-3; D is perhaps TRBD2 (6 bases). This CDR3 contains 13 residues. Germline CDR1 reads SQVTM; CDR2 reads ANQGSEA. Trimming pared 3 bases from V and 1 base from J, leaving 8 bases between. CDR3 nucleotide sequence: TGCAGCGTTGAGGGGGGAGGCACAGATACGCAGTATTTT. Its protein product is CSVEGGGTDTQYF.

Within the sample, this clonotype is large. The chain combines TRBV19 with TRBJ1-5; D call uncertain. Germline V gene lookup returns CDR1 LNHDA and CDR2 SQIVND (reference sequence). V was pared by 10 bases and J by 5 bases, with 15 bases between. The CDR3 covers 13 residues. The CDR3 is CATQRVGDQPQHF. Written as DNA, the CDR3 is TGTGCCACCCAGAGGGTGGGCGATCAGCCCCAGCATTTT.

The chain combines TRBV19 with TRBJ1-2; 7 nucleotides align to TRBD1. Germline V gene sequence: CDR1 LNHDA, CDR2 SQIVND (reference sequence). V lost 7 bases to trimming and J lost 4 bases; unmatched junction nucleotides: 18. The CDR3 spans 17 residues. CDR3 bases: TGTGCCAGTATCCCCGGGACAGTGGCCTTCGGACCCTATGGCTACACCTTC. Protein: CASIPGTVAFGPYGYTF.

By sample share, this clonotype is medium-sized (0.01 to 0.1%). The rearrangement links TRBV7-9 to TRBJ2-7; possibly TRBD1 or TRBD2 for D (6 bases each). Trimming pared 5 bases from V and 5 bases from J, leaving 13 bases between. This CDR3 has 13 amino acids. CDR1 and CDR2 from the germline V gene are SEHNR and FQNEAQ (reference sequence). CDR3 DNA: TGTGCCAGCAGCCCCGTCGGGGGCCACGAGCAGTACTTC. Translation gives CASSPVGGHEQYF. Using reference TRBV7-9 and TRBJ2-7 for the parts outside the CDR3, the full variable domain is DTGVSQNPRHKITKRGQNVTFRCDPISEHNRLYWYRQTLGQGPEFLTYFQNEAQLEKSRLLSDRFSAERPKGSFSTLEIQRTEQGDSAMYLCASSPVGGHEQYFGPGTRLTVT.

By its share, this clonotype is medium-sized. The chain has TRBV4-1 and TRBJ2-7; 7 bases line up with TRBD1. CDR3 size: 16 residues. CDR1 and CDR2 (germline): MGHRA, YSYEKL. The J segment lost 5 bases and the V segment lost 2 bases, leaving 12 bases of the junction unmatched. In DNA, the CDR3 is TGCGCCAGCAGCCAAAGCCCACAGGGGCATGGCGACGAGCAGTACTTC. Translated, it gives CASSQSPQGHGDEQYF.